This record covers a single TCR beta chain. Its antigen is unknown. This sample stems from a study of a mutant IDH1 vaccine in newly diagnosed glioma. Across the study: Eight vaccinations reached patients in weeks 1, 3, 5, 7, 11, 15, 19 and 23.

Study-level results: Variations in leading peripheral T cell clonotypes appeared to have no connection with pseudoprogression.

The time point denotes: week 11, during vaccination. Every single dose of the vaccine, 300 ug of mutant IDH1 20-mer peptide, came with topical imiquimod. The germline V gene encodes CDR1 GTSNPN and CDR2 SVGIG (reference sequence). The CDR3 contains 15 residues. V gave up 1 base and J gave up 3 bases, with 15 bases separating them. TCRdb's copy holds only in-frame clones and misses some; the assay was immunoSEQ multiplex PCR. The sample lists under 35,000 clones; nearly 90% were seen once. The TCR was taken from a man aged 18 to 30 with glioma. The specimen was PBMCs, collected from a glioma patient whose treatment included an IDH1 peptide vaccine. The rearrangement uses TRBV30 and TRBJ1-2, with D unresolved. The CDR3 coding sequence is TGTGCCTGGAGTGGGCCCCCGGGAGGATACTATGGCTACACCTTC. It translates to CAWSGPPGGYYGYTF.